This T cell receptor beta chain stems from a study of technical replicates of blood from a handful of donors. The CDR3 extends over 14 amino acids. Trimming at V came to 5 bases and at J to 3 bases, leaving 6 bases not matched to a gene. In germline, CDR1 is LNHDA, CDR2 SQIVND (reference sequence). Assay used: immunoSEQ multiplex PCR; TCRdb lists only in-frame clones, some missing. The repertoire has approximately 97,000 clones, around 96% of them found once; the top ten carry about 0.35%. The J gene is TRBJ2-7, the V gene TRBV19; 8 bases are a match to TRBD1. The TCR sequence derives from a human donor in good health. The sequencing input was T cells isolated from PBMCs. Written as DNA, the CDR3 is TGTGCCAGTAGTTTACAGGGGGATCACTACGAGCAGTACTTC. Residues: CASSLQGDHYEQYF.